The next 25 T cell receptor beta chains were all read from a single sample in a study of early T cells in non-severe SARS-CoV-2 infection. TCRdb called the 5' RACE reads again in MiXCR, with one record for every CDR3 protein. The sample lists more than 90,000 distinct CDR3 sequences, 13% occurring once. Material: whole blood. The receptors here all came from an adult who was a healthcare worker with PCR-confirmed SARS-CoV-2 infection or an uninfected control (not recorded which).

J is TRBJ2-6 and V is TRBV4-3, with 10 bases fitting TRBD1. CDR3 length: 17 residues. In germline, CDR1 is LGHNA, CDR2 YSLEER. V shed 1 base, J shed 3 bases, and the junction held 3 bases outside the gene matches. The CDR3 is CASSQGDRGNGANVLTF. CDR3 DNA sequence: TGCGCCAGCAGCCAAGGGGACAGGGGAAATGGGGCCAACGTCCTGACTTTC.

This clonotype showed up just a few times. This sequence joins TRBV2 and TRBJ1-5; D is ambiguous. This CDR3 has 13 residues. The germline CDR1 and CDR2 sequences are SNHLY and FYNNEI. Trimming left V 6 bases short and J 0 bases short, with 6 bases between. The CDR3 sequence is CASRRYSNQPQHF. The CDR3 nucleotides are TGTGCCAGCAGACGATATAGCAATCAGCCCCAGCATTTT. Complete variable domain (other parts from reference TRBV2 and TRBJ1-5): EPEVTQTPSHQVTQMGQEVILRCVPISNHLYFYWYRQILGQKVEFLVSFYNNEISEKSEIFDDQFSVERPDGSNFTLKIRSTKLEDSAMYFCASRRYSNQPQHFGDGTRLSIL.

Ten or more counts support this clonotype. The CDR3 region has the DNA TGCAGTGCTAGTTTGTCTGCCGGATCGCATCAGCCCCAGCATTTT. Translating it yields CSASLSAGSHQPQHF. The genes are TRBV20-1 and TRBJ1-5; D gene uncertain. The CDR3 spans 15 residues. Germline CDR1 reads DFQATT; CDR2 reads SNEGSKA (reference sequence). V was pared by 3 bases and J by 5 bases, with 17 bases between.

This clonotype was found many times. The chain links TRBV18 to TRBJ1-1; D gene uncertain. Germline CDR1 reads KGHSH; CDR2 reads LQKENI. The CDR3 runs to 13 residues. Trimming removed 4 bases at V and 5 bases at J, with 11 bases between. The CDR3 region is CASSRKGGTEAFF. The CDR3 nucleotides read TGTGCCAGCTCACGGAAGGGAGGGACTGAAGCTTTCTTT.

The chain recombines TRBV6-5 with TRBJ2-4; D may be TRBD2 (7 bases). Germline V CDR1 and CDR2: MNHEY, SVGAGI. Trimming took 7 bases from V and 7 from J, leaving 23 bases between them. The CDR3 covers 16 residues. The CDR3 spells CASKSGGSQPNNIQYF. CDR3 sequence (DNA): TGTGCCAGCAAGTCGGGGGGCTCACAGCCAAACAACATTCAGTACTTC.

This clonotype was picked up many times. V is TRBV28 and J is TRBJ2-1; 9 bases map to TRBD2. The germline V gene has CDR1 MDHEN and CDR2 SYDVKM. The ends lost 4 bases at V and 11 bases at J; junction bases unmatched: 12. The CDR3 spans 15 residues. CDR3 sequence (DNA): TGTGCCAGCAGTTCCTCGGTATTAGCGGGGGCCCAGCAGTTCTTC. Translating gives CASSSSVLAGAQQFF.

V gene TRBV29-1 combines with J gene TRBJ1-4, with 8 bases aligning to TRBD1. After removal of 4 bases from V and 7 bases from J, the junction contained 8 bases not matched to a gene. This CDR3 spans 14 amino acids. In germline, CDR1 is SQVTM, CDR2 ANQGSEA. CDR3: CSVAAGTGGEKLFF. The CDR3 DNA follows: TGCAGCGTTGCGGCCGGGACAGGCGGTGAAAAACTGTTTTTT.

V and J are TRBV12-3 or TRBV12-4 and TRBJ2-2, with D perhaps assigned TRBD1 or TRBD2 (5 bases each). The CDR3 is 14 residues long. Trimming took 2 bases from V and 3 from J, leaving 7 bases between them. CDR3: CASSLRGDTGELFF. CDR3 sequence (DNA): TGTGCCAGCAGTTTAAGGGGAGACACCGGGGAGCTGTTTTTT.

This clonotype has ten or more counts. This CDR3 is CASSRQGREQYF. CDR3 nucleotide sequence: TGTGCCAGCAGCCGACAGGGAAGGGAGCAGTACTTC. This chain links TRBV6-5 with TRBJ2-7; TRBD1 aligns across 7 bases. From germline, CDR1 is MNHEY and CDR2 SVGAGI. The CDR3 spans 12 residues. The trim removed 6 bases at V and 7 bases at J, leaving 6 bases unmatched.

The chain employs TRBV20-1 and TRBJ2-7; no clear D. Germline loops: CDR1 DFQATT, CDR2 SNEGSKA (reference sequence). V dropped 6 bases and J dropped 5 bases, with 14 bases sitting between them. The CDR3 is 12 residues long. The CDR3 DNA reads TGCAGTGCGGTAGTTTGGACGGACGAGCAGTACTTC. Its protein is CSAVVWTDEQYF.

This clonotype was observed many times. The chain links TRBV6-2 or TRBV6-3 to TRBJ2-5; weak D call: TRBD2 (7 bases). This CDR3 is built from 15 residues. Trimming stripped 8 bases from V and 2 bases from J, with 18 bases between. Per the germline V gene, CDR1 is MNHEY and CDR2 is SVGEGT. The CDR3 DNA reads as TGTGCCAGCGGAGCTAGGGGGGGAGCTCAAGAGACCCAGTACTTC. It encodes CASGARGGAQETQYF.

This clonotype was found many times. The chain combines TRBV6-2 or TRBV6-3 with TRBJ1-1; 7 nucleotides align to TRBD1. After removal of 3 bases from V and 5 bases from J, the junction contained 12 bases not matched to a gene. The CDR3 is 16 amino acids. Germline V CDR1 and CDR2: MNHEY, SVGEGT. This chain's CDR3 is CASSYRTGATKTEAFF. CDR3 nucleotides: TGTGCCAGCAGTTATCGCACAGGGGCAACGAAGACTGAAGCTTTCTTT.

This clonotype was counted between two and nine times. The chain links TRBV6-5 to TRBJ2-2; weak D call: TRBD2 (5 bases). Germline values: CDR1 MNHEY, CDR2 SVGAGI. This CDR3 region has 16 residues. Trimming pared 0 bases from V and 9 bases from J, leaving 17 bases between. CDR3 sequence (DNA): TGTGCCAGCAGTTACTCGTGGGCGCGGGCCGGCCGGGAGCTGTTTTTT. Protein: CASSYSWARAGRELFF.

The J gene is TRBJ1-2, the V gene TRBV5-4; no clear D gene. Germline values: CDR1 SGHNT, CDR2 YYREEE (reference sequence). The CDR3 totals 16 residues. V shed 4 bases and J shed 4 bases, with 20 bases lying between them. The CDR3 protein is CASSPEGPRHGYGYTF. The CDR3 DNA follows: TGTGCCAGCAGCCCGGAGGGTCCCCGCCATGGCTATGGCTACACCTTC.

There are a few counts of this clonotype. J is TRBJ1-3 and V is TRBV4-1; 7 bases map to TRBD1. Unmatched junction bases numbered 9, after V lost 4 bases and J lost 0 bases. Germline assignment: CDR1 MGHRA and CDR2 YSYEKL. The CDR3 covers 17 residues. CDR3 region: CASSPDTGDASGNTIYF. In nucleotides, the CDR3 is TGCGCCAGCAGCCCTGATACAGGGGATGCCTCTGGAAACACCATATATTTT.

The chain uses TRBV25-1 and TRBJ1-5; D perhaps matches TRBD1 (5 bases). CDR1 is MGHDK and CDR2 is SYGVNS in the germline V gene. The CDR3 has 15 residues. The V and J ends lost 4 bases and 0 bases respectively, with 10 bases between them. The CDR3 DNA sequence: TGTGCCAGCAGTGGTCGGAGGGGTAGCAATCAGCCCCAGCATTTT. This encodes CASSGRRGSNQPQHF. Combining the CDR3 with reference TRBV25-1 and TRBJ1-5 gives the whole variable domain EADIYQTPRYLVIGTGKKITLECSQTMGHDKMYWYQQDPGMELHLIHYSYGVNSTEKGDLSSESTVSRIRTEHFPLTLESARPSHTSQYLCASSGRRGSNQPQHFGDGTRLSIL.

The chain couples TRBV28 to TRBJ1-2; maybe TRBD1 (6 bases). The CDR3 sequence is 12 residues long. From germline, CDR1 is MDHEN and CDR2 SYDVKM. The ends were cut back, 7 bases at V and 8 bases at J, with 14 bases in the middle. The CDR3 is CASISWGRGYTF. CDR3 DNA sequence: TGTGCCAGCATATCTTGGGGGCGCGGCTACACCTTC.

This clonotype was recorded many times. V is TRBV5-1 and J is TRBJ1-2; 7 nucleotides align to TRBD1. The CDR3 loop spans 14 amino acids. Germline V gene sequence: CDR1 SGHRS, CDR2 YFSETQ. V lost 2 bases to trimming and J lost 4 bases; unmatched junction nucleotides: 5. The CDR3 here is CASSFDRASYGYTF. The CDR3, as DNA: TGCGCCAGCAGCTTCGACAGGGCCAGCTATGGCTACACCTTC.

This clonotype has more than one count but fewer than ten. The chain couples TRBV27 to TRBJ1-6; no definite D call. Trimming cost V 6 bases and J 6 bases, with 12 bases left between them. This CDR3 is 14 amino acids long. Looked up from germline, CDR1 is MNHEY and CDR2 is SMNVEV (reference sequence). CDR3 nucleotides: TGTGCCAGCAGACCCTGGGGTGGTAATTCACCCCTCCACTTT. Protein sequence: CASRPWGGNSPLHF.

The table lists this clonotype with a few counts. V gene TRBV4-1 combines with J gene TRBJ2-7; 10 bases line up with TRBD2. Germline-derived CDR1 and CDR2 are MGHRA and YSYEKL. Trimming removed 0 bases from V and 3 bases from J; junction bases left unmatched: 14. The CDR3 totals 19 residues. For the CDR3, the DNA is TGCGCCAGCAGCCAAGATTTGTTCCCCAGCGGGGGGGCTGGCTACGAGCAGTACTTC. Its translation: CASSQDLFPSGGAGYEQYF.

V and J are TRBV6-6 and TRBJ1-2, with no clear D. The CDR3 has 13 residues. Trimming took off 5 bases at V and 0 bases at J, with 7 bases between the two ends. CDR1 is MNHNY and CDR2 is SVGAGI in the germline V gene (reference sequence). The CDR3, as DNA: TGTGCCAGCAGTCGGGCAGCTAACTATGGCTACACCTTC. Translation: CASSRAANYGYTF.

The chain employs TRBV20-1 and TRBJ2-7, with no clear D. Per the germline V gene, CDR1 is DFQATT and CDR2 is SNEGSKA (reference sequence). There are 11 residues in the CDR3. Deletions cut 5 bases from V and 6 bases from J, with 11 bases between. As DNA, the CDR3 is TGCAGTGCTCCCTGGGTGGGCGAGCAGTACTTC. Translating gives CSAPWVGEQYF.

This clonotype has a count of ten or more. V is TRBV19 and J is TRBJ2-5; 13 bases match TRBD2. Germline V CDR1 and CDR2: LNHDA, SQIVND (reference sequence). The CDR3 covers 16 residues. The V and J ends lost 3 bases and 4 bases, in that order; junction bases with no gene match: 5. The CDR3 loop reads CASSIPTSGGIETQYF. The CDR3 bases are TGTGCCAGTAGTATTCCGACTAGCGGGGGGATAGAGACCCAGTACTTC.

The chain links TRBV27 to TRBJ1-5; D is undetermined. CDR3 length equals 15 residues. Germline CDR1 MNHEY, CDR2 SMNVEV (reference sequence). Trimming removed 3 bases at V and 7 bases at J, with 16 bases between. The CDR3 protein is CASSLGAGMGQPQHF. CDR3 nucleotides: TGTGCCAGCAGTTTGGGCGCGGGCATGGGCCAGCCCCAGCATTTT.

This clonotype appeared many times. The chain has TRBV27 and TRBJ1-5; 8 positions match TRBD1. The length of the CDR3 is 14 residues. The germline V gene encodes CDR1 MNHEY and CDR2 SMNVEV (reference sequence). V gave up 6 bases and J gave up 7 bases; unmatched junction bases: 8. In nucleotides, the CDR3 is TGTGCCAGCAGCAGAGACAGGGGAGGCCAGCCCCAGCATTTT. Protein: CASSRDRGGQPQHF.